The 27 T cell receptor beta chains below all came from one sample that was sequenced in a study of T cell repertoires in cytomegalovirus infection. Antigen specificity for these receptors is unknown. TCRdb used MiXCR to reprocess the reads, holding one entry per CDR3 protein. The repertoire holds 450,000 to 650,000 distinct CDR3 sequences, just under 40% seen once, with 48% in the top ten. The source material was cultured PBMCs, sampled from culture after CMV antigen stimulation. The receptor source for this set is a human donor in good health (CMV status not recorded). Some clones in this sample may be carry-over from other donors' samples.

This chain joins TRBV5-5 and TRBJ2-5; 8 bases match TRBD1. This CDR3 has 16 amino acids. Trimming removed 0 bases from V and 2 bases from J; junction bases left unmatched: 6. Germline-derived CDR1 and CDR2 are SGHKS and YYEKEE (reference sequence). CDR3 region: CASSLAYRGYQETQYF. The CDR3, as DNA: TGTGCCAGCAGCTTGGCTTACAGGGGGTATCAAGAGACCCAGTACTTC.

The chain links TRBV10-1 to TRBJ2-2; 9 bases map to TRBD1. The CDR3 sequence is 14 residues long. V trimming: 6 bases; J trimming: 7 bases; junction bases outside the gene matches: 6. Germline loops: CDR1 WNHNN, CDR2 SYGVQD (reference sequence). CDR3 bases: TGCGCCAGCAGAGGGGACAGGGTAAACGGGGAGCTGTTTTTT. Translated, it gives CASRGDRVNGELFF.

This clonotype was detected a few times. CDR3 in DNA: TGTGCCAGCAGTTACACAAGGACTAGCGGGGGGCCGAGCACAGATACGCAGTATTTT. Translating it yields CASSYTRTSGGPSTDTQYF. The V call is TRBV6-6, the J call TRBJ2-3; 14 bases align to TRBD2. Germline V lookup: CDR1 MNHNY, CDR2 SVGAGI (reference sequence). This CDR3 is 19 amino acids long. The junction had 7 bases not matched to a gene; V was cut back by 2 bases and J by 0 bases.

This clonotype occurred a few times. V gene TRBV7-8 combines with J gene TRBJ1-1; D ambiguous. CDR1 SGHVS and CDR2 FQNEAQ come from the germline V gene. CDR3 length equals 14 residues. V was pared by 5 bases and J by 5 bases, with 15 bases between. CDR3 sequence reads: CASSPMFSETEAFF. The CDR3, as DNA: TGTGCCAGCAGCCCCATGTTCTCGGAGACTGAAGCTTTCTTT.

At least ten counts were recorded for this clonotype. The chain has TRBV7-2 and TRBJ1-5; the D gene is possibly TRBD1 (5 bases). CDR1 is SGHTA and CDR2 is FQGNSA in the germline V gene. The V and J ends lost 4 bases and 3 bases respectively, with 16 bases between them. The CDR3 runs 16 residues. This CDR3 is CASSSPRGGDNQPQHF. CDR3 DNA sequence: TGTGCCAGCAGCTCCCCCCGAGGAGGGGACAATCAGCCCCAGCATTTT.

This clonotype was counted a few times. The gene calls are TRBV7-2 and TRBJ2-1; tentatively, D is TRBD2 (6 bases). V shed 4 bases and J shed 13 bases, with 14 bases lying between them. Germline values: CDR1 SGHTA, CDR2 FQGNSA. The CDR3 extends over 12 amino acids. CDR3 region: CASSSGGLRQFF. The CDR3 region has the DNA TGTGCCAGCAGCTCCGGGGGTCTCCGCCAGTTCTTC.

J is TRBJ1-3 and V is TRBV7-3; the D is unclear. The CDR3 sequence is 20 residues long. Deletions cut 4 bases from V and 0 bases from J, with 25 bases between. CDR1 and CDR2 from the germline V gene are SGHTA and FQGTGA. CDR3 in DNA: TGTGCCAGCAGCTCCTTAACTCAAGTCAGCGGGATTAGCTCTGGAAACACCATATATTTT. It is translated as CASSSLTQVSGISSGNTIYF. The entire variable domain, with the rest obtained from reference TRBV7-3 and TRBJ1-3, is as follows: GAGVSQTPSNKVTEKGKYVELRCDPISGHTALYWYRQSLGQGPEFLIYFQGTGAADDSGLPNDRFFAVRPEGSVSTLKIQRTERGDSAVYLCASSSLTQVSGISSGNTIYFGEGSWLTVV.

The V gene is TRBV9, the J gene TRBJ2-5, with 13 bases matching TRBD2. CDR1 is SGDLS, CDR2 YYNGEE, per germline. V lost 2 bases to trimming and J lost 5 bases; unmatched junction nucleotides: 6. This CDR3 is 16 amino acids long. CDR3 nucleotides: TGTGCCAGCAGCGTCAGGACTAGCGGGAGCTTCGAGACCCAGTACTTC. This encodes CASSVRTSGSFETQYF.

DNA for the CDR3: TGTGCCAGCAGTTTAAAGAGGAATCAGCCCCAGCATTTT. This encodes CASSLKRNQPQHF. V gene TRBV12-3 or TRBV12-4 combines with J gene TRBJ1-5; the D is unclear. The V gene lost 2 bases and the J gene lost 4 bases, with 6 bases spanning the gap. This CDR3 contains 13 residues.

This clonotype was detected a few times. V is TRBV7-2 and J is TRBJ1-6; 9 bases match TRBD1. Trimming at V came to 5 bases and at J to 7 bases, leaving 18 bases not matched to a gene. The CDR3 spans 19 residues. Looked up from germline, CDR1 is SGHTA and CDR2 is FQGNSA. CDR3 residues: CASSPLTLGGTGNNSPLHF. DNA for the CDR3: TGTGCCAGCAGCCCTCTAACCTTAGGCGGGACAGGGAACAATTCACCCCTCCACTTT.

There are many counts of this clonotype. The gene calls are TRBV7-2 and TRBJ2-5; D might be TRBD1 (5 bases). The V end lost 5 bases, the J end lost 5 bases, and 12 bases lay between the germline ends. Germline lookup yields CDR1 SGHTA and CDR2 FQGNSA. The CDR3 loop spans 13 amino acids. The CDR3 DNA reads as TGTGCCAGCAGCCCCAGGGTTAGGGAGACCCAGTACTTC. This translates into CASSPRVRETQYF.

At least ten counts were recorded for this clonotype. This sequence joins TRBV7-2 and TRBJ2-3; D may be TRBD1 or TRBD2 (5 bases each). Germline CDR1 is SGHTA and CDR2 is FQGNSA. The CDR3 loop spans 14 amino acids. V was clipped by 0 bases and J by 1 base, with 5 bases between them. CDR3 residues: CASSLAGRTDTQYF. The CDR3 region has the DNA TGTGCCAGCAGCTTAGCGGGACGCACAGATACGCAGTATTTT.

V is TRBV7-2 and J is TRBJ2-2; unclear D gene. The germline V and J ends were trimmed by 4 bases and 6 bases, with 12 bases remaining between them. Germline CDR1 reads SGHTA; CDR2 reads FQGNSA. This CDR3 spans 14 amino acids. The CDR3 loop reads CASSYLGSPGELFF. In DNA, the CDR3 is TGTGCCAGCAGCTACCTGGGGTCTCCCGGGGAGCTGTTTTTT.

The chain couples TRBV29-1 to TRBJ2-3; D remains ambiguous. The CDR3 is made up of 14 amino acids. Germline V gives CDR1 SQVTM, CDR2 ANQGSEA. V shed 7 bases and J shed 5 bases, with 19 bases lying between them. CDR3 region: CSAGSGLVGDTQYF. The DNA for the CDR3 is TGCAGCGCCGGGTCTGGGCTAGTGGGAGATACGCAGTATTTT.

V gene TRBV11-2 combines with J gene TRBJ1-4; the D is unclear. V lost 2 bases and J 6 bases, leaving 7 bases between the germline ends. CDR3 length: 13 amino acids. Germline lookup yields CDR1 SGHAT and CDR2 FQNNGV. CDR3 loop: CASSLRRYEKLFF. CDR3 bases: TGTGCCAGCAGCTTAAGGCGATATGAAAAACTGTTTTTT.

The chain joins TRBV20-1 to TRBJ2-3; D unclear. This CDR3 is 14 amino acids long. Between the trimmed V and J ends, which lost 5 bases and 1 base, there was a span of 13 bases. Germline V gene data show CDR1 as DFQATT and CDR2 as SNEGSKA (reference sequence). The CDR3 region is CSASGAKGTDTQYF. The CDR3 DNA follows: TGCAGTGCTTCGGGCGCTAAGGGCACAGATACGCAGTATTTT.

The chain is built from TRBV12-3 or TRBV12-4 and TRBJ1-1; no clear D. CDR3 size: 15 residues. Trimming cost V 3 bases and J 0 bases, with 11 bases left between them. CDR3 bases: TGTGCCAGCAGTTTCGGTGGCTTTATGAACACTGAAGCTTTCTTT. Its translation is CASSFGGFMNTEAFF.

The genes are TRBV25-1 and TRBJ2-3, with TRBD2 identical over 12 bases. V lost 8 bases to trimming and J lost 4 bases; unmatched junction nucleotides: 7. CDR3 size: 15 residues. Germline loops: CDR1 MGHDK, CDR2 SYGVNS. This CDR3 is CASGSSGREPDTQYF. CDR3 sequence (DNA): TGTGCCAGCGGATCTAGCGGGAGGGAGCCAGATACGCAGTATTTT.

The rearrangement joins TRBV6-6 to TRBJ2-3, with D hard to call. Trimming shortened V by 6 bases and J by 1 base, and 8 bases separated the two germline ends. The CDR3 is 13 residues long. Looked up from germline, CDR1 is MNHNY and CDR2 is SVGAGI (reference sequence). In DNA form, the CDR3 reads TGTGCCAGCAGGGACGTAGGCACAGATACGCAGTATTTT. Protein sequence: CASRDVGTDTQYF.

This chain uses TRBV6-6 with TRBJ2-2; D is unresolved. Germline CDR1 is MNHNY and CDR2 is SVGAGI (reference sequence). CDR3 length: 16 amino acids. Trimming removed 11 bases at V and 0 bases at J, with 19 bases between. The CDR3 spells CAGPVHKSTNTGELFF. The CDR3 DNA sequence: TGTGCCGGACCTGTCCACAAAAGTACGAACACCGGGGAGCTGTTTTTT.

In its sample, this clonotype was seen once. The DNA for the CDR3 is TGTGCCAGCAGCGCGGACATTCTGGGCATTCAGTACTTC. Translation gives CASSADILGIQYF. V usage is TRBV11-1 and J usage is TRBJ2-4, with D perhaps TRBD1 (5 bases). V was clipped by 5 bases and J by 9 bases, with 14 bases between them. The CDR3 has 13 amino acids. Germline V gene data show CDR1 as SGHAT and CDR2 as FQDESV (reference sequence).

The genes are TRBV7-4 and TRBJ2-1, with 12 positions matching TRBD2. V lost 4 bases to trimming and J lost 8 bases; unmatched junction nucleotides: 6. The CDR3 consists of 15 residues. CDR1 is SGHVT, CDR2 SQSDAQ, per germline. CDR3 bases: TGTGCCAGCAGCTCTCCTCTAGCGGGGGGGGATGAGCAGTTCTTC. It encodes CASSSPLAGGDEQFF.

The J gene is TRBJ1-2, the V gene TRBV11-2; 8 positions match TRBD1. Per germline, CDR1 SGHAT and CDR2 FQNNGV. This CDR3 has 18 residues. The V and J ends lost 5 bases and 0 bases, in that order; junction bases with no gene match: 14. CDR3: CASSGGGLRGPANYGYTF. CDR3 sequence (DNA): TGTGCCAGCAGCGGAGGGGGACTCAGGGGGCCAGCTAACTATGGCTACACCTTC.

The chain recombines TRBV2 with TRBJ1-2, with D possibly matching TRBD1 (5 bases). Germline loops: CDR1 SNHLY, CDR2 FYNNEI. The length of the CDR3 is 15 residues. V lost 10 bases and J 6 bases, leaving 24 bases between the germline ends. This CDR3 is CATRRQRLGPDGYTF. The CDR3 DNA is TGTGCCACCCGCCGGCAAAGACTGGGGCCAGATGGCTACACCTTC.

J is TRBJ1-2 and V is TRBV5-1; tentative D call: TRBD1 (6 bases). Trimming cost V 4 bases and J 7 bases, with 20 bases left between them. Per germline, CDR1 SGHRS and CDR2 YFSETQ. The CDR3 spans 15 residues. The CDR3 region is CASSPGQRIEAGYTF. Here the CDR3 DNA reads TGCGCCAGCAGCCCCGGACAGAGGATCGAGGCTGGCTACACCTTC.

The rearrangement links TRBV12-3 or TRBV12-4 to TRBJ1-5; D is uncertain. This CDR3 is built from 13 residues. V shed 2 bases and J shed 5 bases, with 7 bases lying between them. CDR3 sequence: CASSLSRDQPQHF. The CDR3, as DNA: TGTGCCAGCAGTTTATCCCGGGATCAGCCCCAGCATTTT.

The chain combines TRBV7-2 with TRBJ1-3, with D maybe TRBD1 (6 bases). Trimming shortened V by 5 bases and J by 0 bases, and 11 bases separated the two germline ends. This CDR3 has 15 residues. Germline V gives CDR1 SGHTA, CDR2 FQGNSA. The CDR3 region is CASSKLQGSGNTIYF. CDR3 bases: TGTGCCAGCAGCAAACTACAGGGCTCTGGAAACACCATATATTTT.